This entry describes one TCR beta chain. Its antigen target is currently unknown. The record has no base qualities; no much larger clone is one base away. The CDR3 starts with the cysteine, ends with the phenylalanine, and has 15 residues. Just the 45-base CDR3 DNA is kept, in frame starting at base 1. V is clipped by 0 bases and J by 5 bases, and the sequence between their germline boundaries is 14 bases long. From a lookup of the germline V gene, CDR1 and CDR2 are SGHDT and YYEEEE. Collaborating institutions collected whole blood in K2EDTA tubes following their own protocols. Collaborator samples were shipped for TCRbeta analysis as frozen whole blood, isolated PBMCs, or DNA extracted from either sample type. This specimen comes from a study of blood T cell repertoires in COVID-19 (dated by TCRdb to about 2020). Turning to the overall study: Samples from collaborators originated in the United States, Italy and Spain and spanned both the acute and convalescent phases of COVID-19. The material from the prospective study consisted of cDNA or gDNA derived from T cells, B-cell-depleted T cells, or PBMCs. Deeply sampled blood TCRbeta repertoires from subjects exposed to, actively infected with, or recovered from COVID-19 were included in the dataset. The repertoires were made available in a free public database intended to serve as a resource for research on the immune response to SARS-CoV-2. Samples were obtained from the ongoing ImmuneRACE study (first 160 participants) and from roughly 1,300 subjects provided by 6 global collaborators. Sample metadata almost always included a de-identified subject ID, COVID-19 status, age in years and sex. HLA class I and class II types, where available, came from metadata supplied by the sample provider rather than from assay-based typing.

Overall study outcomes, separate from this receptor: Clinical and demographic metadata were provided uncurated, with the amount varying by source and participant.

The immunoSEQ Assay, a bias-controlled multiplex PCR, was used to amplify TCRbeta CDR3 regions from genomic DNA. In the paper's pipeline: Nucleated cell counts per sample were estimated from amplification of reference gene primers within the assay. To quantify the absolute abundance of each unique TCRbeta CDR3 rearrangement, sequence reads were collapsed and filtered. For each sample, productive Simpson clonality was calculated by taking the square root of Simpson's diversity index across productive rearrangements. TCRdb took this table from immuneACCESS and kept in-frame rearrangements with V and J called. Such tables lack part of the clones; where checked against another copy, unresolved V genes explain under half of the gap, and the rest is unexplained. Clone size and the V and J calls come from that table; the DNA yielded D and trimming. The sample data list 120,000 to 150,000 clones, and around 84% of these were observed just once. Of the sample, less than 50% falls within the top ten clones.

The source of this sequence is a human donor in a cohort sampled during active COVID-19. This chain is built from TRBV5-6 and TRBJ1-1; matching of 6 bases hints at TRBD1 as the D gene. The sequenced sample consisted of peripheral blood. Read as DNA, the sequence is TGTGCCAGCAGCTTGGGGAGCGGGGGCCGGACTGAAGCTTTCTTT. It codes for CASSLGSGGRTEAFF. Beyond the CDR3, the reference TRBV5-6 and TRBJ1-1 genes provide the residues; the full variable domain reads: DAGVTQSPTHLIKTRGQQVTLRCSPKSGHDTVSWYQQALGQGPQFIFQYYEEEERQRGNFPDRFSGHQFPNYSSELNVNALLLGDSALYLCASSLGSGGRTEAFFGQGTRLTVV.